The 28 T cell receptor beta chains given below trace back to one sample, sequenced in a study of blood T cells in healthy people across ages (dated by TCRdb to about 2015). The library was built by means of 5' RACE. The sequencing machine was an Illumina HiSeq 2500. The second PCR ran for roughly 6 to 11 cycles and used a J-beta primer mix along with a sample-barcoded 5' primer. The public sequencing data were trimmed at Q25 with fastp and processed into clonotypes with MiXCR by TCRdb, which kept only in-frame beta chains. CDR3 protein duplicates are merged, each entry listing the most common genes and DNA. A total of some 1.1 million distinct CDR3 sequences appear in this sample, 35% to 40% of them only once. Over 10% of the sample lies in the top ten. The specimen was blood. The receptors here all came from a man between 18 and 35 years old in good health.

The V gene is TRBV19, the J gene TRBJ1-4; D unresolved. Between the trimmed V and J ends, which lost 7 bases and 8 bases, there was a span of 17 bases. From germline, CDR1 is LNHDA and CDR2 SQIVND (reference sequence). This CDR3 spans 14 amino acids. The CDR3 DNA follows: TGTGCCAGTACCCCGACGGGGAATTTGGAAAAACTGTTTTTT. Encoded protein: CASTPTGNLEKLFF.

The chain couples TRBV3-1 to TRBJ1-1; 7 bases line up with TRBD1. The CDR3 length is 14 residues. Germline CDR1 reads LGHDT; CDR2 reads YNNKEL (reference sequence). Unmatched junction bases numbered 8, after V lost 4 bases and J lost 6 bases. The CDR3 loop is CASSLRGDRAEAFF. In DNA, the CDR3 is TGTGCCAGCAGCCTCAGGGGGGACAGAGCTGAAGCTTTCTTT.

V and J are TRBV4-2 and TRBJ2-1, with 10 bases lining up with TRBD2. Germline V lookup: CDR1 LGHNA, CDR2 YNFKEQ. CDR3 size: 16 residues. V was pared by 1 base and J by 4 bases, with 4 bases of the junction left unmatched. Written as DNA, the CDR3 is TGTGCCAGCAGCCAAGGAATTAGCGGGGGGTACAATGAGCAGTTCTTC. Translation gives CASSQGISGGYNEQFF.

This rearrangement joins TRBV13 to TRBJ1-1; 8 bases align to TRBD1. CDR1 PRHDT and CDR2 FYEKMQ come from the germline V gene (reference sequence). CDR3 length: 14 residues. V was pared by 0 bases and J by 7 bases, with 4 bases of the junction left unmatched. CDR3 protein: CASSLGGTGYEAFF. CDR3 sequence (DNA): TGTGCCAGCAGCTTAGGGGGGACAGGATATGAAGCTTTCTTT.

DNA for the CDR3: TGCAGCCCGGGGACCCAGTACTTC. It codes for CSPGTQYF. This sequence joins TRBV20-1 and TRBJ2-5; D not certain. CDR1 and CDR2 from the germline V gene are DFQATT and SNEGSKA (reference sequence). The CDR3 totals 8 residues.

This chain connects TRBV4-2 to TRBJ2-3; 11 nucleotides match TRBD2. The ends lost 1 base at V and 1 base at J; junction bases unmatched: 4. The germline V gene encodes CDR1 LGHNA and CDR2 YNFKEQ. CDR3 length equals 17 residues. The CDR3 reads CASSQVSGLAGTDTQYF. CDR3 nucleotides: TGTGCCAGCAGCCAAGTTTCGGGACTAGCGGGCACAGATACGCAGTATTTT.

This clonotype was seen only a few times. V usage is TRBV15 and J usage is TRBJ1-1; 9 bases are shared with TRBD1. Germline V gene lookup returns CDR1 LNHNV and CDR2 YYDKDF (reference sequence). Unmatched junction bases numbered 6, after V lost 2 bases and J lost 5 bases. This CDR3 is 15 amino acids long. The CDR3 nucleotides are TGTGCCACCAGCAGAACGACAGGGGGAAAAACTGAAGCTTTCTTT. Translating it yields CATSRTTGGKTEAFF.

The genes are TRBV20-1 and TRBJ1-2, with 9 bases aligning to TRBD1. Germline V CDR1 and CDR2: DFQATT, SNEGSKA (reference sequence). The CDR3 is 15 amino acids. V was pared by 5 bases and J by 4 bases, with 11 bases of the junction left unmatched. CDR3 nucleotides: TGCAGTGCTGGAAAGAAGCGGGACAGGGCCTATGGCTACACCTTC. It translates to CSAGKKRDRAYGYTF.

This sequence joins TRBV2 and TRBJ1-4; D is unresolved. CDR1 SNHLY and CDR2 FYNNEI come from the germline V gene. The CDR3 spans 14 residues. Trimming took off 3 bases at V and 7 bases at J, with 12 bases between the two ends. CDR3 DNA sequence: TGTGCCAGCAGTGAGACTGATATAATTGAAAAACTGTTTTTT. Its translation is CASSETDIIEKLFF. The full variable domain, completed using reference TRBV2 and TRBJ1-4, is EPEVTQTPSHQVTQMGQEVILRCVPISNHLYFYWYRQILGQKVEFLVSFYNNEISEKSEIFDDQFSVERPDGSNFTLKIRSTKLEDSAMYFCASSETDIIEKLFFGSGTQLSVL.

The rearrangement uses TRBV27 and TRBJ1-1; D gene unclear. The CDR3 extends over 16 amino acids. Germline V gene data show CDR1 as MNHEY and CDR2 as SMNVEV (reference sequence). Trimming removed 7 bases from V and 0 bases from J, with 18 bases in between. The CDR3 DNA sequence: TGTGCCAGCACCGGGAGGTATAGCGGAATGAACACTGAAGCTTTCTTT. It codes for CASTGRYSGMNTEAFF.

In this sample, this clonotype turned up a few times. CDR3: CASSPLGGNNSPLHF. CDR3 coding DNA: TGTGCCAGCAGTCCGCTGGGTGGGAATAATTCACCCCTCCACTTT. The chain has TRBV12-3 or TRBV12-4 and TRBJ1-6; D is uncertain. The length of the CDR3 is 15 residues. Trimming took 5 bases from V and 5 from J, leaving 13 bases between them.

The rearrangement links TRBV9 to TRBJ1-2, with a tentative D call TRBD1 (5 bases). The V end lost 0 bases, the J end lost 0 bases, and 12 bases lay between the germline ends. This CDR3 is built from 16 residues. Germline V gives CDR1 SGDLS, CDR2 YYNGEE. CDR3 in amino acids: CASSVGGGSANYGYTF. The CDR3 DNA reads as TGTGCCAGCAGCGTAGGTGGGGGATCCGCTAACTATGGCTACACCTTC. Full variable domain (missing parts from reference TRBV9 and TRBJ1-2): DSGVTQTPKHLITATGQRVTLRCSPRSGDLSVYWYQQSLDQGLQFLIQYYNGEERAKGNILERFSAQQFPDLHSELNLSSLELGDSALYFCASSVGGGSANYGYTFGSGTRLTVV.

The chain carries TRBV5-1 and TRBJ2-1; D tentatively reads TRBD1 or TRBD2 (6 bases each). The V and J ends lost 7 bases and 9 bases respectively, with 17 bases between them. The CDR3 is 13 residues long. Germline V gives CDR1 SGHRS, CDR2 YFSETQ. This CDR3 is CASLLGGSGEQFF. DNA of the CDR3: TGCGCCAGCCTCCTCGGGGGCTCCGGTGAGCAGTTCTTC.

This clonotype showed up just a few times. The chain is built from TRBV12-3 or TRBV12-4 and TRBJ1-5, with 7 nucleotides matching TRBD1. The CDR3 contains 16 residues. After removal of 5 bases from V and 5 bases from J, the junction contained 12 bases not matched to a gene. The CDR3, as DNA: TGTGCCAGCAGTCCAAGAAAGACAGGGAGAGATCAGCCCCAGCATTTT. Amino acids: CASSPRKTGRDQPQHF.

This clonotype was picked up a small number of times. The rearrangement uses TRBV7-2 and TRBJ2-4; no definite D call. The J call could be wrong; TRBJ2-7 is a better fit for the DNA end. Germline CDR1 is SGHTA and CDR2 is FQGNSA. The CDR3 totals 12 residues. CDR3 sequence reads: CASSQIPREQYF. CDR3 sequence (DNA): TGTGCCAGCAGCCAAATACCCCGCGAGCAGTACTTC.

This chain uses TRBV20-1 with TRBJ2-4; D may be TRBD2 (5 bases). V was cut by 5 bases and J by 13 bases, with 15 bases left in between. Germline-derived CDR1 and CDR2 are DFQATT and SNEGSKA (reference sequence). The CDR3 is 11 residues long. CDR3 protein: CSAWTGLEQYF. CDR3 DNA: TGCAGTGCTTGGACGGGATTAGAGCAGTACTTC.

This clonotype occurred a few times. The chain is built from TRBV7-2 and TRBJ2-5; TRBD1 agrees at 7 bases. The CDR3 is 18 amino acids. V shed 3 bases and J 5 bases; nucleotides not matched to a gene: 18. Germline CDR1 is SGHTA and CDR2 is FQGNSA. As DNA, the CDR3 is TGTGCCAGCAGCTTCACCCGACCCACAGGGGTTAATGGGGAGACCCAGTACTTC. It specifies CASSFTRPTGVNGETQYF.

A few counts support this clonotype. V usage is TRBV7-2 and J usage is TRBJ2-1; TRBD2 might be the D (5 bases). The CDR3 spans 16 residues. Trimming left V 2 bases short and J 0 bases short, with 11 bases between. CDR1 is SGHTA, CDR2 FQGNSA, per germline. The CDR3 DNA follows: TGTGCCAGCAGCTTATCTTCCCGGGGCTCCTACAATGAGCAGTTCTTC. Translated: CASSLSSRGSYNEQFF.

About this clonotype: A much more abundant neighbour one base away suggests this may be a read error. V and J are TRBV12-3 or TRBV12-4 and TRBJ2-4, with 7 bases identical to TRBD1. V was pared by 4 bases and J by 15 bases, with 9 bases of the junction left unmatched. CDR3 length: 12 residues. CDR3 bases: TGTGCCAGCAGTTACAGGGGCGACGGGCGGTACTTC. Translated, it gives CASSYRGDGRYF.

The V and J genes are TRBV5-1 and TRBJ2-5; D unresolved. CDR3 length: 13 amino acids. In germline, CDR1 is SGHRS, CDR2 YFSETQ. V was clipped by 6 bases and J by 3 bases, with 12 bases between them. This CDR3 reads CASTADAEETQYF. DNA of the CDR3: TGCGCCAGCACAGCCGATGCAGAAGAGACCCAGTACTTC.

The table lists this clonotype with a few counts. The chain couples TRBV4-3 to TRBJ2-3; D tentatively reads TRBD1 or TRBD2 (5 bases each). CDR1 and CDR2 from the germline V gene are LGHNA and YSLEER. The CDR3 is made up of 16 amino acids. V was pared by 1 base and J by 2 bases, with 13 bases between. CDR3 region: CASSQGTGPNTDTQYF. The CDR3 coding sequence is TGCGCCAGCAGCCAAGGGACGGGGCCAAACACAGATACGCAGTATTTT.

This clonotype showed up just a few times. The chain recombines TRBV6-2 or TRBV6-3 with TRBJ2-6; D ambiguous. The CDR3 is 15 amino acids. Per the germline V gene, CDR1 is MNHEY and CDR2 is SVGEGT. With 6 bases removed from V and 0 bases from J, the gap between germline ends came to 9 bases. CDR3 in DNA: TGTGCCAGCAGCCTTCAGATCTCTGGGGCCAACGTCCTGACTTTC. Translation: CASSLQISGANVLTF.

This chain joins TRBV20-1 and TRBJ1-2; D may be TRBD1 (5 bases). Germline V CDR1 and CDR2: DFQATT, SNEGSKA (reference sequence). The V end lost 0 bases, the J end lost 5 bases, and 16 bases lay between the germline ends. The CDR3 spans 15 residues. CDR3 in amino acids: CSARDVGQSDYGYTF. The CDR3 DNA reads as TGCAGTGCTAGAGATGTGGGGCAGTCAGATTATGGCTACACCTTC.

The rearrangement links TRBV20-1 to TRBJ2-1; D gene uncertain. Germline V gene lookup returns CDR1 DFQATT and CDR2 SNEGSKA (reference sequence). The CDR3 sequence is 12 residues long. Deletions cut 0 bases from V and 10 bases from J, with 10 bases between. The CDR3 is CSARDGEHEQFF. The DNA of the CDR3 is TGCAGTGCTAGAGATGGGGAACACGAGCAGTTCTTC.

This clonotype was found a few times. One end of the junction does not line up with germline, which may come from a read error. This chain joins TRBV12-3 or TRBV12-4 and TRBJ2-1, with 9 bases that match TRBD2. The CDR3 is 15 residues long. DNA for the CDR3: TGTGCCAGCAGTCTAGCCAGCGGGGGGTTGGGTGAGCAGTTCTTC. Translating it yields CASSLASGGLGEQFF.

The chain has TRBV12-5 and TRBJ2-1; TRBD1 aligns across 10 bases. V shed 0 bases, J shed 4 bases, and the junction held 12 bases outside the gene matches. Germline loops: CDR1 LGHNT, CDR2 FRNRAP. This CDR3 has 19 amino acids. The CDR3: CASGLVRGMTGGVYNEQFF. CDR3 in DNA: TGTGCTAGTGGTTTGGTACGGGGAATGACAGGGGGCGTTTACAATGAGCAGTTCTTC.

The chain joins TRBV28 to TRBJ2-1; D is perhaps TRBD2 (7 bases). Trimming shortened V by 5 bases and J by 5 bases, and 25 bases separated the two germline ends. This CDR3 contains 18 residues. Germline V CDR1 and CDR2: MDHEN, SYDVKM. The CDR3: CASSPKTSMGGAHNEQFF. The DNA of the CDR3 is TGTGCCAGCAGTCCGAAAACCTCTATGGGGGGGGCACACAATGAGCAGTTCTTC.

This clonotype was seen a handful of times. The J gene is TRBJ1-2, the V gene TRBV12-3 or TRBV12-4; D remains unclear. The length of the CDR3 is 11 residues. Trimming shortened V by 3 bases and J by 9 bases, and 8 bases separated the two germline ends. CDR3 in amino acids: CASSFGRSYTF. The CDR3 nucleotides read TGTGCCAGCAGTTTCGGGAGAAGCTACACCTTC.